Included here is one TCR beta chain sequence, with context. As yet, its antigen is unknown. A read error may account for a junction end that differs from germline. Prepared TCR beta cDNA libraries contained unique molecular identifiers. Some 500,000 cDNA molecules came from 1 to 10 million T cells. In TCRdb, the PCR reads were re-called with MiXCR into one record per CDR3 protein. Among approximately 360,000 distinct CDR3 sequences listed, around 37% were seen once. The record originates from a study of post-analysis software for immune sequencing data. Findings and caveats of the study: Patients carried several TRBV segments more frequently than controls did, and TRBV5-6, TRBV5-1 and TRBV20-1 were among them.

This CDR3 has 13 residues. The germline V gene encodes CDR1 SEHNR and CDR2 FQNEAQ (reference sequence). This TCR was sampled from a girl between 10 and 17 years old with multiple sclerosis. V gene TRBV7-9 combines with J gene TRBJ2-1; D call uncertain. Sequences were obtained from blood. CDR3 protein: CASSLTTDNGQFF. The CDR3, as DNA: TGTGCCAGCAGCTTAACGACTGACAATGGGCAGTTCTTC.